Included here is one TCR beta chain sequence, with context. These data come from a study of control samples from healthy donors and cancer patients. Some clones are missing from TCRdb's copy, which holds only in-frame ones; the method was immunoSEQ multiplex PCR. The data hold fewer than 200,000 clones, with 88% observed a single time. Sample: blood. This receptor was obtained from a woman in her 30s in good health.

The CDR3 DNA sequence: TGTGCCAGCAGCCCCGGACGGGGGGCGGATACGCAGTATTTT. Translation gives CASSPGRGADTQYF. This rearrangement joins TRBV7-9 to TRBJ2-3; D might be TRBD2 (7 bases). Trimming shortened V by 5 bases and J by 6 bases, and 15 bases separated the two germline ends. Germline V gene lookup returns CDR1 SEHNR and CDR2 FQNEAQ (reference sequence). The CDR3 runs 14 residues.